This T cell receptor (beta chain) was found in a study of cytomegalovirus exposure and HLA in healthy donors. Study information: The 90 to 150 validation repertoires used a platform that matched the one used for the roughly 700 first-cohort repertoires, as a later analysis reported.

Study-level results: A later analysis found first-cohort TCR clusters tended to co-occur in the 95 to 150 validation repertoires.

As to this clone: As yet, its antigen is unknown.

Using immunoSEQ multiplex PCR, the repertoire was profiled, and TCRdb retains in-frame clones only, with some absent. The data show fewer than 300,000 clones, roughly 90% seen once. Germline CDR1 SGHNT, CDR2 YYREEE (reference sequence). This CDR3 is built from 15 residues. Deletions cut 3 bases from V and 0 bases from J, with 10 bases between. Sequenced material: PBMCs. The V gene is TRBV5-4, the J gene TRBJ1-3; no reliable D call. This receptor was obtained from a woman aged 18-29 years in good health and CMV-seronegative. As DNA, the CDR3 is TGTGCCAGCAGCTGGGGAGTCCGCTCTGGAAACACCATATATTTT. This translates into CASSWGVRSGNTIYF.